This T cell receptor beta chain is from a study of blood T cell repertoires in COVID-19. In the study overall: Collection of acute and convalescent COVID-19 samples took place in the United States, Italy and Spain. PBMCs, B-cell-depleted T cells, or T cells provided the cDNA or gDNA that made up the material.

During active infection, Seattle patients enrolled and were then monitored through disease. Study processing details: Estimated nucleated cell counts came from reference gene primer amplification. Sequenced by immunoSEQ multiplex PCR; TCRdb stores in-frame clones only, minus some. V, J and clone size reflect that table, while D and trimming were determined from the DNA. The top ten clones hold about 10% of a sample with 390,000 or so clones, about 90% of them seen once. What was sequenced was peripheral blood. The receptor's source is a woman in her 30s with COVID-19, enrolled during active disease.

The CDR3 loop is CASSDRGRAFF. The CDR3 region has the DNA TGTGCCAGCTCAGACAGGGGAAGGGCTTTCTTT. This chain joins TRBV18 and TRBJ1-1, with 8 bases lining up with TRBD1. CDR3 length: 11 amino acids. The J segment lost 11 bases and the V segment lost 5 bases, leaving 4 bases of the junction unmatched. Germline loops: CDR1 KGHSH, CDR2 LQKENI.